The T cell receptor beta chain described here comes from a study of cytomegalovirus exposure and HLA in healthy donors. PCR used 60 Vbeta primers and 13 Jbeta primers. Libraries were prepared by immunoSEQ multiplex PCR; TCRdb keeps only in-frame clonotypes and omits some of them. The table records about 90,000 clones, approximately 69% of them present only once. This clone was counted a single time. The source is a woman between 45 and 60 years old in good health and CMV-seropositive. Sample: PBMCs.

The CDR3 bases are TGCGCCAGCAGCTTTCGAGCCCTCGGGGAATACGAGACCCAGTACTTC. It translates to CASSFRALGEYETQYF. The V gene is TRBV5-1, the J gene TRBJ2-5; D possibly corresponds to TRBD2 (5 bases). The germline CDR1 and CDR2 sequences are SGHRS and YFSETQ. The V and J ends lost 2 bases and 5 bases respectively, with 19 bases between them. The CDR3 length is 16 residues.